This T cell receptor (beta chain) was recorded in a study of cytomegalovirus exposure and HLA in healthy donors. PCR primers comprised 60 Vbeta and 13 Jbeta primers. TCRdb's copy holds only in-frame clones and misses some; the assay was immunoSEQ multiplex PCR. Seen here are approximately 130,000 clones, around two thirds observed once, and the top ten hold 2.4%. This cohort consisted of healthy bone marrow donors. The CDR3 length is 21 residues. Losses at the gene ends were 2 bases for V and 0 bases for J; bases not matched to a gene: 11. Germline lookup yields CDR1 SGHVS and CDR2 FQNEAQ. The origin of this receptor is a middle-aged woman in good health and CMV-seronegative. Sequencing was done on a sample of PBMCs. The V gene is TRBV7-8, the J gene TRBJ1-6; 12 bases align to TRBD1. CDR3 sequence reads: CASSLRGTGGVLYSYNSPLHF. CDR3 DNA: TGTGCCAGCAGCTTAAGGGGGACAGGGGGCGTCCTATACTCCTATAATTCACCCCTCCACTTT.